This T cell receptor beta chain was retrieved from a study of a mutant IDH1 vaccine in newly diagnosed glioma. At the level of the study: In some groups vaccination began 4-6 weeks post-radiotherapy; others received it with temozolomide. Before enrollment, the patients had been treated with radiotherapy alone, temozolomide alone, or both together. Most of them had received both.

Assay: immunoSEQ multiplex PCR; the TCRdb copy retains only in-frame clones and omits some. The repertoire holds around 70,000 clones, with 84% as singletons. Germline CDR1 is SEHNR and CDR2 is FQNEAQ (reference sequence). The V gene lost 1 base and the J gene lost 6 bases, with 13 bases spanning the gap. The CDR3 spans 15 residues. Regarding time point: week 35, safety follow-up. Doses consisted of 300 ug of mutant IDH1 20-mer peptide each, paired with topical imiquimod. Each tumor in the donors was a new WHO grade 3 or 4 astrocytoma, IDH1-mutant and ATRX-lost. On this clone: Its antigen is not identified.

Whole-study results and caveats: Pseudoprogression seemingly bore no relation to changes in top peripheral T cell clonotypes.

The chain uses TRBV7-9 and TRBJ1-5, with TRBD1 as a possible D gene (5 bases). The sequence was obtained from a young man with glioma. Sequenced here: PBMCs, sampled from a glioma patient whose treatment included an IDH1 peptide vaccine. The CDR3 loop reads CASSLGGGGFQPQHF. DNA of the CDR3: TGTGCCAGCAGCTTAGGGGGGGGAGGGTTTCAGCCCCAGCATTTT.